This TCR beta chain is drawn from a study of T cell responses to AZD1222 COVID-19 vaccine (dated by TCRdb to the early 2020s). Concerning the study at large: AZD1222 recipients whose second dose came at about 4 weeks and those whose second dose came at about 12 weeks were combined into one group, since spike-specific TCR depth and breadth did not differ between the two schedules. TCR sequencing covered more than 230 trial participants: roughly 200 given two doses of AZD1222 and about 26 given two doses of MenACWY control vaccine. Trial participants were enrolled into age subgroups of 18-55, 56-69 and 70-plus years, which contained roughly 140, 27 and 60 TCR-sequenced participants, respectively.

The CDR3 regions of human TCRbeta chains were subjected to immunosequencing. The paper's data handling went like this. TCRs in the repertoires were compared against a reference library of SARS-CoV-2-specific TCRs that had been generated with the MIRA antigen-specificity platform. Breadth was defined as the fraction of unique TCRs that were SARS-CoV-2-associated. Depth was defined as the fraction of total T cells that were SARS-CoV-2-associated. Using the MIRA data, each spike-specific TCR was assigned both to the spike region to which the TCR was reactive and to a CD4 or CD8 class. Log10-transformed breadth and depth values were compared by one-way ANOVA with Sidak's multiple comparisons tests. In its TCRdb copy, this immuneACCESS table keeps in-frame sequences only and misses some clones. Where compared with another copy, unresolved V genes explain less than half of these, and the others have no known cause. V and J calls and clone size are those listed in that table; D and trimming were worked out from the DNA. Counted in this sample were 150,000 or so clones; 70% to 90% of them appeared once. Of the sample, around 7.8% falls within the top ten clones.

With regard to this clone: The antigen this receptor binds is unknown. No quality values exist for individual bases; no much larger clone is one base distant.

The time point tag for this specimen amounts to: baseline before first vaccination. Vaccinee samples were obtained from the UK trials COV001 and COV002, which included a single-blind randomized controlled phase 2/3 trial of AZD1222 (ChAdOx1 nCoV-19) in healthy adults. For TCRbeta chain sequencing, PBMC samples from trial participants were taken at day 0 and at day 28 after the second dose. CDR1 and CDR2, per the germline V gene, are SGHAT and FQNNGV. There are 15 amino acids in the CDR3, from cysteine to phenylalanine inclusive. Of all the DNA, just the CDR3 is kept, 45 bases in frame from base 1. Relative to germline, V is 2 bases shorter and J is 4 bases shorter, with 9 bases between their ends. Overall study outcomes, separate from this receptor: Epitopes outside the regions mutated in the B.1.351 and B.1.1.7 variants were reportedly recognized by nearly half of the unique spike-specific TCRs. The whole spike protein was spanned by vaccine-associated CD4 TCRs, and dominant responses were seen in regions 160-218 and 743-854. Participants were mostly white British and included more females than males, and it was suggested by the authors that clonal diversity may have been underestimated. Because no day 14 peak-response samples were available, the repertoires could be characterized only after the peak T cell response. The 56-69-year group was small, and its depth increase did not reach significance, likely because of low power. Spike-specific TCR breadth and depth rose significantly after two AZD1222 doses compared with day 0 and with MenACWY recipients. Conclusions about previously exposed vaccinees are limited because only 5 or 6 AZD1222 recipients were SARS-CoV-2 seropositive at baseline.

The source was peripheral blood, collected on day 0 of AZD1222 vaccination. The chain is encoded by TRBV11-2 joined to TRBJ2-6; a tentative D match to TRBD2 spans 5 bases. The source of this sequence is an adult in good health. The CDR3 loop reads CASSLPGSGANVLTF. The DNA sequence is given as TGTGCCAGCAGCTTACCGGGGTCAGGGGCCAACGTCCTGACTTTC.